This TCR beta chain was identified during a study of blood T cell repertoires in COVID-19. Overall study context: The study drew acute and convalescent COVID-19 samples from the United States, Italy and Spain. Sources were T cells, B-cell-depleted T cells, or PBMCs; the material itself was cDNA or gDNA.

This CDR3 is 13 amino acids long. With 7 bases removed from V and 0 bases from J, the gap between germline ends came to 9 bases. Looked up from germline, CDR1 is SNHLY and CDR2 is FYNNEI. Per the study methods: Nucleated cell counts were estimated from reference gene primer amplification. The table came from immunoSEQ multiplex PCR; TCRdb's copy has only in-frame clones and leaves some out. Clone size and V and J calls were adopted from that table, with D and trimming inferred from the DNA. Of about 71,000 clones in the sample, 80% to 90% were seen once. The clonotype comes from a man in his forties or fifties with acute or convalescent COVID-19. The V gene is TRBV2, the J gene TRBJ1-1; D is possibly TRBD1 (5 bases). Sequenced input: peripheral blood. DNA for the CDR3: TGTGCCAGCATGGGGGAGGTGAACACTGAAGCTTTCTTT. It encodes CASMGEVNTEAFF. Filled out from reference TRBV2 and TRBJ1-1, the complete variable domain reads EPEVTQTPSHQVTQMGQEVILRCVPISNHLYFYWYRQILGQKVEFLVSFYNNEISEKSEIFDDQFSVERPDGSNFTLKIRSTKLEDSAMYFCASMGEVNTEAFFGQGTRLTVV.